The source of this T cell receptor (beta chain) is a study of T cells in Graves' hyperthyroidism and ophthalmopathy. This clonotype showed up just a few times. The CDR3 is made up of 18 amino acids. V lost 5 bases and J lost 0; bases outside the gene matches: 10. Per the germline V gene, CDR1 is SGHTA and CDR2 is FQGTGA. TCR beta CDR3 regions were amplified from RNA transcripts. HTBI primers drove first-round RT-PCR of the TCR CDR3. From the multiplex PCR reads, TCRdb called clonotypes with MiXCR, one entry per CDR3 protein. The data contain about 700,000 distinct CDR3 sequences, around 15% of them singletons.

The source of this sequence is a woman under 30 with Graves' hyperthyroidism. J is TRBJ2-1 and V is TRBV7-3, with 10 bases lining up with TRBD2. The sample consisted of blood. The CDR3 is CASSTRTSGESSYNEQFF. In nucleotides, the CDR3 is TGTGCCAGCAGCACCCGGACTAGCGGTGAAAGCTCCTACAATGAGCAGTTCTTC.